Listed below are T cell receptor beta chains from one sample, sequenced in a study of shared clonotypes between healthy human individuals. Profiled with immunoSEQ multiplex PCR; TCRdb holds only in-frame clones, not every one. The table shows about 680,000 clones, with around 73% occurring only once. Material for sequencing was memory CD4+ T cells sorted from blood. The receptors stem from a woman between 25 and 40 years old in good health. Both conserved end residues are part of each CDR3. The order of the fields is J gene, V gene, D gene, clone size, CDR3 protein, CDR3 DNA. D genes are given only for firm matches. Only some rows state a clone size, as once, few, many or a class for expanded clones.

TRBJ1-1 | TRBV29-1 | . | . | CSVKGRETEAFF | TGCAGCGTAAAGGGGAGGGAAACTGAAGCTTTCTTT
TRBJ2-5 | TRBV5-1 | . | many | CASSLEVGTQYF | TGCGCCAGCAGCTTGGAGGTTGGGACCCAGTACTTC
TRBJ2-7 | TRBV5-1 | TRBD1 | . | CASSGNRGAYEQYF | TGCGCCAGCAGCGGTAACAGGGGGGCCTACGAGCAGTACTTC
TRBJ2-7 | TRBV30 | . | few | CAWSVRQAYLHF | TGTGCCTGGAGTGTTCGGCAGGCCTACCTCCACTTC
TRBJ1-1 | TRBV27 | . | . | CASSLTGTVGTEAFF | TGTGCCAGCAGTTTAACCGGGACGGTGGGAACTGAAGCTTTCTTT
TRBJ2-6 | TRBV6-6 | . | . | CASRGTGANVLTF | TGTGCCAGCAGGGGGACTGGGGCCAACGTCCTGACTTTC
TRBJ2-3 | TRBV7-9 | TRBD2 | . | CASSLTSGRIADTQYF | TGTGCCAGCAGCTTGACTAGCGGGAGAATCGCAGATACGCAGTATTTT
TRBJ1-1 | TRBV14 | . | many | CASSQIQNTEAFF | TGTGCCAGCAGCCAAATTCAAAACACTGAAGCTTTCTTT
TRBJ1-6 | TRBV19 | . | . | CASSIGSFSPLHF | TGTGCCAGTAGTATCGGGAGTTTTTCACCCCTCCACTTT
TRBJ1-1 | TRBV5-1 | . | once | CASSLSSNTEAFF | TGCGCCAGCAGCTTGAGCTCGAACACTGAAGCTTTCTTT
TRBJ2-1 | TRBV9 | TRBD2 | . | CASSAKGLADRGNEQFF | TGTGCCAGCAGCGCAAAGGGACTAGCGGACCGCGGCAATGAGCAGTTCTTC
TRBJ2-7 | TRBV4-1 | TRBD2 | few | CASSQDKGGPYEQYF | TGCGCCAGCAGCCAAGATAAGGGAGGGCCATACGAGCAGTACTTC
TRBJ2-2 | TRBV6-1 | TRBD1 | . | CASLDRGVSGELFF | TGTGCCAGTCTAGACAGGGGGGTGTCCGGGGAGCTGTTTTTT
TRBJ1-4 | TRBV28 | . | . | CASSLLEGRELFF | TGTGCCAGCAGTTTATTGGAGGGAAGGGAACTGTTTTTT
TRBJ2-5 | TRBV2 | . | . | CASRPRRNQETQYF | TGTGCCAGCAGGCCCAGGAGGAACCAAGAGACCCAGTACTTC
TRBJ2-7 | TRBV6-1 | . | . | CASAFGNRLDEQYF | TGTGCCAGTGCCTTTGGCAACCGACTAGACGAGCAGTACTTC
TRBJ1-3 | TRBV4-1 | . | . | CASSQAFGAGGGNTIYF | TGCGCCAGCAGCCAAGCGTTTGGGGCCGGTGGTGGAAACACCATATATTTT
TRBJ1-2 | TRBV19 | . | . | CASSIGTENYGYTF | TGTGCCAGTAGTATAGGAACAGAAAACTATGGCTACACCTTC
TRBJ1-1 | TRBV5-8 | TRBD1 | few | CASSLEGARRNTEAFF | TGTGCCAGCAGCCTGGAGGGGGCACGGAGGAACACTGAAGCTTTCTTT
TRBJ2-5 | TRBV7-3 | . | . | CASGRELQETQYF | TGTGCCAGCGGTAGAGAGCTCCAGGAGACCCAGTACTTC
TRBJ1-5 | TRBV28 | TRBD1 | once | CASSSVGTGRVQPQHF | TGTGCCAGCAGTAGCGTCGGGACAGGGAGAGTACAGCCCCAGCATTTT
TRBJ2-1 | TRBV29-1 | TRBD1 | . | CSVTGGPLHNEQFF | TGCAGCGTGACAGGGGGGCCACTTCACAATGAGCAGTTCTTC
TRBJ1-2 | TRBV19 | . | . | CASSTTLDGYTF | TGTGCCAGTAGTACAACCCTGGATGGCTACACCTTC
TRBJ1-1 | TRBV7-9 | . | . | CASSPEGHKNTEAFF | TGTGCCAGCAGCCCAGAAGGACACAAGAACACTGAAGCTTTCTTT
TRBJ2-7 | TRBV5-5 | TRBD2 | once | CASSRLAGGRNEQYF | TGTGCCAGCAGCAGACTAGCGGGAGGGCGGAACGAGCAGTACTTC
TRBJ2-2 | TRBV6-4 | . | few | CASSAAQGGTGELFF | TGTGCCAGCAGTGCCGCACAGGGGGGGACCGGGGAGCTGTTTTTT
TRBJ1-3 | TRBV4-1 | . | medium-sized | CASSQDLGHGNTIYF | TGCGCCAGCAGCCAAGATCTTGGTCACGGAAACACCATATATTTT
TRBJ2-1 | TRBV18 | TRBD1 | . | CASSARTGKGDEQFF | TGTGCCAGCTCAGCCAGGACAGGGAAAGGGGATGAGCAGTTCTTC
TRBJ2-2 | TRBV7-9 | . | . | CASRLGSSNTGELFF | TGTGCCAGCAGACTCGGCTCATCGAACACCGGGGAGCTGTTTTTT
TRBJ2-7 | TRBV28 | . | . | CASRIPPYEQYF | TGTGCCTCTCGAATTCCACCCTACGAGCAGTACTTC
TRBJ1-2 | TRBV6-1 | TRBD1 | . | CASSAQGGYGYTF | TGTGCCAGCAGTGCGCAGGGGGGATACGGCTACACCTTC
TRBJ2-2 | TRBV5-1 | TRBD1 | . | CASRYQGQGAGELFF | TGCGCCAGCCGCTATCAGGGACAGGGGGCCGGGGAGCTGTTTTTT
TRBJ1-2 | TRBV30 | . | . | CAWSVHYGYTF | TGTGCCTGGAGTGTACACTATGGCTACACCTTC
TRBJ2-3 | TRBV27 | . | once | CASRAGKLADTQYF | TGTGCCAGCAGGGCCGGGAAGTTGGCAGATACGCAGTATTTT
TRBJ2-7 | TRBV19 | TRBD1 | . | CASSGQGFYEQYF | TGTGCCAGTAGTGGACAGGGGTTCTACGAGCAGTACTTC
TRBJ1-1 | TRBV11-1 | TRBD1 | . | CASSPGEGASTEAFF | TGTGCCAGCAGCCCCGGGGAGGGGGCGAGCACTGAAGCTTTCTTT
TRBJ2-7 | TRBV2 | . | . | CASNPWVGTYEQYF | TGTGCCAGCAACCCGTGGGTCGGGACCTACGAGCAGTACTTC